These 31 T cell receptor beta chains came from one sample sequenced in a study of blood T cell repertoires in COVID-19. Clones were read by immunoSEQ multiplex PCR, and TCRdb kept only the in-frame ones, dropping some. The top ten hold 15% of the sample, which has about 230,000 clones, under 90% seen once. The sample was PBMCs or T cells enriched from blood (not recorded which). Receptor source: a man in his late teens or twenties who had recovered from COVID-19.

As to this clone: This same CDR3 is encoded by further DNA sequences in the sample. This chain links TRBV18 with TRBJ1-1; D gene uncertain. Germline V lookup: CDR1 KGHSH, CDR2 LQKENI. The CDR3 runs 14 residues. V was trimmed by 0 bases and J by 5 bases, leaving 10 bases between them. The CDR3 is CASSPPGGRTEAFF. The CDR3 nucleotides are TGTGCCAGCTCACCACCCGGTGGGAGGACTGAAGCTTTCTTT.

The chain recombines TRBV7-2 with TRBJ2-7; D not certain. Trimming cost V 1 base and J 2 bases, with 9 bases left between them. The CDR3 is made up of 14 amino acids. The V gene's germline CDR1 is SGHTA and CDR2 FQGNSA. The CDR3 DNA follows: TGTGCCAGCAGCTTAGACAGAGAGACCTACGAGCAGTACTTC. Amino acid sequence: CASSLDRETYEQYF.

The chain carries TRBV7-8 and TRBJ1-6, with unresolved D. Trimming took 1 base from V and 0 from J, leaving 10 bases between them. Germline lookup yields CDR1 SGHVS and CDR2 FQNEAQ. CDR3 size: 17 residues. CDR3 region: CASSLVWASSYNSPLHF. CDR3 coding DNA: TGTGCCAGCAGCTTAGTCTGGGCGAGCTCCTATAATTCACCCCTCCACTTT. Based on the CDR3 plus reference TRBV7-8 and TRBJ1-6, the full variable domain is GAGVSQSPRYKVAKRGQDVALRCDPISGHVSLFWYQQALGQGPEFLTYFQNEAQLDKSGLPSDRFFAERPEGSVSTLKIQRTQQEDSAVYLCASSLVWASSYNSPLHFGNGTRLTVT.

The rearrangement joins TRBV13 to TRBJ2-5, with 7 bases that match TRBD1. From germline, CDR1 is PRHDT and CDR2 FYEKMQ (reference sequence). This CDR3 contains 16 residues. V dropped 5 bases and J dropped 2; count of bases not matched to a gene: 11. The CDR3 bases are TGTGCCAGCAGCACGACCCTGACAGGGCTGCAAGAGACCCAGTACTTC. It translates to CASSTTLTGLQETQYF.

The V call is TRBV10-1, the J call TRBJ2-2, with 9 bases matching TRBD1. The ends lost 4 bases at V and 8 bases at J; junction bases unmatched: 5. Germline V CDR1 and CDR2: WNHNN, SYGVQD (reference sequence). The CDR3 length is 14 residues. In nucleotides, the CDR3 is TGCGCCAGCAGTGGGACAGGGGCGATGGGGGAGCTGTTTTTT. It specifies CASSGTGAMGELFF.

The CDR3 spells CASSRDGSSGNTIYF. The CDR3, as DNA: TGTGCCAGCAGCCGCGACGGGAGCTCTGGAAACACCATATATTTT. The chain carries TRBV28 and TRBJ1-3, with D unclear. Trimming pared 6 bases from V and 0 bases from J, leaving 12 bases between. Germline CDR1 MDHEN, CDR2 SYDVKM. CDR3 length equals 15 residues.

This clone was recorded at least ten times. The genes are TRBV14 and TRBJ2-5; a weak D match, TRBD1 (5 bases). Trimming cost V 3 bases and J 10 bases, with 9 bases left between them. The CDR3 extends over 11 amino acids. CDR1 and CDR2 from the germline V gene are SGHDN and FVKESK. CDR3 sequence: CASSQGPFQYF. The CDR3 DNA reads TGTGCCAGCAGCCAGGGGCCCTTCCAGTACTTC.

The rearrangement joins TRBV6-5 to TRBJ2-2; no reliable D call. The germline V gene has CDR1 MNHEY and CDR2 SVGAGI. Trimming pared 2 bases from V and 8 bases from J, leaving 12 bases between. The CDR3 length is 14 residues. CDR3 loop: CASSYGTRFGELFF. The CDR3 DNA reads as TGTGCCAGCAGTTACGGCACCCGTTTTGGGGAGCTGTTTTTT.

V gene TRBV19 combines with J gene TRBJ1-1, with D tentatively TRBD1 (5 bases). V lost 3 bases, J lost 6 bases, and 14 bases lay in between. CDR1 LNHDA and CDR2 SQIVND come from the germline V gene (reference sequence). CDR3 length: 14 residues. The DNA of the CDR3 is TGTGCCAGTAGTATTGGCAGGGTAGGAGCTGAAGCTTTCTTT. It codes for CASSIGRVGAEAFF.

The chain uses TRBV6-5 and TRBJ2-7; maybe TRBD1 (5 bases). V shed 2 bases and J shed 1 base, with 9 bases lying between them. Germline V gives CDR1 MNHEY, CDR2 SVGAGI. The length of the CDR3 is 14 residues. CDR3 region: CASSYAGSSYEQYF. CDR3 DNA: TGTGCCAGCAGTTACGCAGGGTCGTCCTACGAGCAGTACTTC.

The chain is built from TRBV4-1 and TRBJ1-5, with D perhaps matching TRBD1 (5 bases). Germline CDR1 and CDR2: MGHRA and YSYEKL. V lost 4 bases and J lost 6, with 19 bases in between. The CDR3 totals 16 residues. CDR3 DNA sequence: TGCGCCAGCAGCCTAACATTGGGGGGATGGGGTCAGCCCCAGCATTTT. It encodes CASSLTLGGWGQPQHF.

This clone was observed a few times. The chain uses TRBV11-2 and TRBJ2-7, with TRBD1 identical over 9 bases. The ends lost 6 bases at V and 3 bases at J; junction bases unmatched: 3. The germline V gene has CDR1 SGHAT and CDR2 FQNNGV. The CDR3 is made up of 13 amino acids. The CDR3 here is CASRQGADYEQYF. The DNA for the CDR3 is TGTGCCAGCAGACAGGGGGCCGACTACGAGCAGTACTTC.

J is TRBJ1-1 and V is TRBV11-2, with TRBD1 identical over 11 bases. Germline loops: CDR1 SGHAT, CDR2 FQNNGV. This CDR3 comprises 16 residues. V dropped 2 bases and J dropped 5; count of bases not matched to a gene: 7. The CDR3 bases are TGTGCCAGCAGCTTACCTGGACAGGGGGCTGGAACTGAAGCTTTCTTT. Protein sequence: CASSLPGQGAGTEAFF.

The CDR3 region is CAISWQGITDTQYF. The CDR3 DNA follows: TGTGCCATCAGTTGGCAGGGGATCACAGATACGCAGTATTTT. The J gene is TRBJ2-3, the V gene TRBV10-3; a weak D match, TRBD1 (6 bases). The ends were cut back, 5 bases at V and 2 bases at J, with 11 bases in the middle. Germline CDR1 reads ENHRY; CDR2 reads SYGVKD. There are 14 residues in the CDR3.

This chain joins TRBV2 and TRBJ1-1; TRBD1 matches 7 bases. The trim removed 3 bases at V and 5 bases at J, leaving 6 bases unmatched. This CDR3 has 14 residues. From germline, CDR1 is SNHLY and CDR2 FYNNEI. CDR3 coding DNA: TGTGCCAGCAGTGAGCGATCAGGGGGGACTGAAGCTTTCTTT. Protein product: CASSERSGGTEAFF. The full variable domain, with the rest looked up from reference TRBV2 and TRBJ1-1, is EPEVTQTPSHQVTQMGQEVILRCVPISNHLYFYWYRQILGQKVEFLVSFYNNEISEKSEIFDDQFSVERPDGSNFTLKIRSTKLEDSAMYFCASSERSGGTEAFFGQGTRLTVV.

This clone was found a few times. V usage is TRBV15 and J usage is TRBJ2-7, with D maybe TRBD2 (6 bases). CDR1 LNHNV and CDR2 YYDKDF come from the germline V gene (reference sequence). Trimming removed 0 bases from V and 4 bases from J, with 16 bases in between. The CDR3 spans 16 residues. CDR3 nucleotides: TGTGCCACCAGCAGAGATCTGGGGGGAGCACCTTACGAGCAGTACTTC. Its translation is CATSRDLGGAPYEQYF.

The chain has TRBV7-9 and TRBJ1-1; 9 nucleotides align to TRBD1. Per the germline V gene, CDR1 is SEHNR and CDR2 is FQNEAQ (reference sequence). Germline trimming cut 3 bases from V and 4 bases from J; bases unmatched to any gene: 9. The CDR3 totals 16 residues. This CDR3 is CASSLGAETGGTEAFF. The DNA of the CDR3 is TGTGCCAGCAGCTTGGGGGCCGAGACAGGGGGCACTGAAGCTTTCTTT.

The V gene is TRBV4-1, the J gene TRBJ1-1; 9 nucleotides line up with TRBD1. CDR1 is MGHRA, CDR2 YSYEKL, per germline. The CDR3 loop spans 15 amino acids. V shed 3 bases and J 8 bases; nucleotides not matched to a gene: 10. The CDR3 sequence is CASSQGTGRQAEAFF. CDR3 nucleotide sequence: TGCGCCAGCAGCCAGGGGACAGGGAGACAGGCCGAAGCTTTCTTT.

This chain links TRBV5-1 with TRBJ2-7; 12 bases are a match to TRBD2. Per the germline V gene, CDR1 is SGHRS and CDR2 is YFSETQ. The V segment lost 0 bases and the J segment 3 bases; nucleotides outside the gene matches: 4. This CDR3 spans 16 amino acids. CDR3 loop: CASSLATLAGGYEQYF. Here the CDR3 DNA reads TGCGCCAGCAGCTTGGCGACACTAGCGGGAGGCTACGAGCAGTACTTC.

Written as DNA, the CDR3 is TGTGCCAGCAGTGACCGGACAGGGGGGAATCAGCCCCAGCATTTT. As protein: CASSDRTGGNQPQHF. The chain is built from TRBV2 and TRBJ1-5, with 10 nucleotides matching TRBD1. The CDR3 has 15 amino acids. V lost 3 bases and J lost 4; bases outside the gene matches: 3. The germline V gene encodes CDR1 SNHLY and CDR2 FYNNEI.

The chain recombines TRBV15 with TRBJ2-6; 13 bases agree with TRBD2. CDR3 size: 19 residues. Looked up from germline, CDR1 is LNHNV and CDR2 is YYDKDF (reference sequence). Unmatched junction bases numbered 5, after V lost 1 base and J lost 2 bases. The CDR3 protein is CATSRARTSGSPGANVLTF. The CDR3 region has the DNA TGTGCCACCAGCAGAGCAAGGACTAGCGGGAGTCCTGGGGCCAACGTCCTGACTTTC.

This clone was found a few times. This chain uses TRBV7-2 with TRBJ1-1; maybe TRBD1 (6 bases). This CDR3 spans 13 amino acids. Germline CDR1 and CDR2: SGHTA and FQGNSA. V lost 5 bases and J lost 10, with 17 bases in between. The CDR3 DNA follows: TGTGCCAGCAGCACAGGGATTGGGTGGACAGCTTTCTTT. This gives the protein CASSTGIGWTAFF.

V usage is TRBV28 and J usage is TRBJ2-1; D is ambiguous. V was shortened by 2 bases and J by 8 bases, with 4 bases between the two germline ends. The CDR3 spans 11 residues. The V gene's germline CDR1 is MDHEN and CDR2 SYDVKM. CDR3 bases: TGTGCCAGCAGTTTACTCGATGAGCAGTTCTTC. It encodes CASSLLDEQFF.

Turning to this clone: The junction departs from germline at one end; a sequencing error may be responsible. This chain connects TRBV10-1 to TRBJ1-1, with TRBD1 as a possible D gene (5 bases). The length of the CDR3 is 13 residues. CDR1 and CDR2 from the germline V gene are WNHNN and SYGVQD (reference sequence). CDR3 in DNA: TGCGCCAGCAATGAGGGGCCGAACACTGAAGCTTTCTTT. Amino acid sequence: CASNEGPNTEAFF.

The V gene is TRBV6-4, the J gene TRBJ2-3, with TRBD1 identical over 8 bases. This CDR3 has 21 amino acids. Unmatched junction bases numbered 17, after V lost 0 bases and J lost 0 bases. Germline V lookup: CDR1 MRHNA, CDR2 SNTAGT. The CDR3 is CASSDSRDRRGHCASTDTQYF. CDR3 DNA sequence: TGTGCCAGCAGTGACTCAAGGGACAGGAGGGGCCATTGCGCAAGCACAGATACGCAGTATTTT.

The chain uses TRBV6-6 and TRBJ2-3, with 9 bases lining up with TRBD2. V shed 1 base, J shed 2 bases, and the junction held 4 bases outside the gene matches. Per germline, CDR1 MNHNY and CDR2 SVGAGI (reference sequence). The CDR3 runs 16 residues. CDR3 coding DNA: TGTGCCAGCAGTTACTGGTCTAGCGGGGCCACAGATACGCAGTATTTT. Translating it yields CASSYWSSGATDTQYF.

The rearrangement uses TRBV13 and TRBJ2-2; D is perhaps TRBD1 (5 bases). Trimming removed 4 bases from V and 4 bases from J, with 16 bases in between. Germline CDR1 is PRHDT and CDR2 is FYEKMQ (reference sequence). CDR3 size: 16 residues. The CDR3 DNA follows: TGTGCCAGCAGCTATCAGGACACAAAAAGCACCGGGGAGCTGTTTTTT. Residues: CASSYQDTKSTGELFF. The full variable domain, in which reference TRBV13 and TRBJ2-2 provide the parts outside the CDR3, is AAGVIQSPRHLIKEKRETATLKCYPIPRHDTVYWYQQGPGQDPQFLISFYEKMQSDKGSIPDRFSAQQFSDYHSELNMSSLELGDSALYFCASSYQDTKSTGELFFGEGSRLTVL.

J is TRBJ1-4 and V is TRBV11-2; D is undetermined. Trimming left V 5 bases short and J 7 bases short, with 14 bases between. Germline V gene lookup returns CDR1 SGHAT and CDR2 FQNNGV. The CDR3 covers 14 residues. CDR3 coding DNA: TGTGCCAGCAGCCCCGGGTCCTCCTTTGAAAAACTGTTTTTT. This codes for CASSPGSSFEKLFF. Together with reference TRBV11-2 and TRBJ1-4, the CDR3 gives the full variable domain: EAGVAQSPRYKIIEKRQSVAFWCNPISGHATLYWYQQILGQGPKLLIQFQNNGVVDDSQLPKDRFSAERLKGVDSTLKIQPAKLEDSAVYLCASSPGSSFEKLFFGSGTQLSVL.

As DNA, the CDR3 is TGTGCCAGCAGTGAAAACCCCACAGGGGGCTTCGCCAAAAACATTCAGTACTTC. Its protein product is CASSENPTGGFAKNIQYF. The V gene is TRBV2, the J gene TRBJ2-4; TRBD1 aligns across 9 bases. CDR3 length: 18 amino acids. Germline values: CDR1 SNHLY, CDR2 FYNNEI. V lost 2 bases and J lost 1; bases outside the gene matches: 9.

CDR3 region: CASSIGRSYEQYF. For the CDR3, the DNA is TGTGCCAGTAGTATAGGCAGGTCCTACGAGCAGTACTTC. The V and J genes are TRBV19 and TRBJ2-7; D remains unclear. The V gene's germline CDR1 is LNHDA and CDR2 SQIVND (reference sequence). V was cut by 1 base and J by 1 base, with 5 bases left in between. This CDR3 is built from 13 residues.

The rearrangement links TRBV18 to TRBJ2-3; D unresolved. Trimming pared 1 base from V and 6 bases from J, leaving 5 bases between. Germline V CDR1 and CDR2: KGHSH, LQKENI. The length of the CDR3 is 12 residues. CDR3 sequence reads: CASSPQADTQYF. CDR3 nucleotide sequence: TGTGCCAGCTCACCACAAGCGGATACGCAGTATTTT.